A single sample is the source of the 25 T cell receptor beta chains below, sequenced in a study of spatial heterogeneity in lung cancer. TCRdb processed the 5' RACE reads anew with MiXCR; each CDR3 protein has one entry. Seen here are some 1,200 distinct CDR3 sequences, about 31% observed once, and the top ten hold around 20%. As for time point: sample taken at primary tumor resection. Regarding the study as a whole: Counts of expanded intratumoral alpha and beta TCRs tracked tumor mutation counts.

No antigens are known for them. The sequences come from lung tumor tissue, collected at surgery. All receptors come from a male donor with early-stage non-small cell lung cancer.

This clonotype is large within its sample. V is TRBV20-1 and J is TRBJ1-2; D remains unclear. The V end was cut by 1 base, the J end by 3 bases, with 15 bases between. Per the germline V gene, CDR1 is DFQATT and CDR2 is SNEGSKA (reference sequence). This CDR3 is built from 15 residues. The CDR3 region is CSARVLRTPYYGYTF. CDR3 in DNA: TGCAGTGCTAGAGTCCTTAGGACGCCTTACTATGGCTACACCTTC.

The gene calls are TRBV12-3 or TRBV12-4 and TRBJ2-1; D is perhaps TRBD2 (6 bases). V was clipped by 7 bases and J by 5 bases, with 15 bases between them. This CDR3 contains 14 residues. The CDR3 sequence: CASNQGLPDNEQFF. The CDR3, as DNA: TGTGCCAGCAATCAGGGACTCCCAGACAATGAGCAGTTCTTC.

The chain is built from TRBV6-1 and TRBJ1-6; D unresolved. The CDR3 consists of 14 residues. Per germline, CDR1 MNHNS and CDR2 SASEGT. The germline V and J ends were trimmed by 6 bases and 2 bases, with 8 bases remaining between them. The CDR3 spells CASSAGPYNSPLHF. DNA for the CDR3: TGTGCCAGCAGCGCTGGACCCTATAATTCACCCCTCCACTTT.

This clonotype has a handful of counts. The V call is TRBV7-2, the J call TRBJ2-3; 9 bases match TRBD2. Germline V CDR1 and CDR2: SGHTA, FQGNSA. V dropped 3 bases and J dropped 5; count of bases not matched to a gene: 12. The CDR3 contains 17 residues. The CDR3 is CASSLAVAGANGDTQYF. In DNA, the CDR3 is TGTGCCAGCAGCTTGGCGGTAGCGGGAGCCAATGGAGATACGCAGTATTTT. Variable domain in full (rest from reference TRBV7-2 and TRBJ2-3): GAGVSQSPSNKVTEKGKDVELRCDPISGHTALYWYRQSLGQGLEFLIYFQGNSAPDKSGLPSDRFSAERTGGSVSTLTIQRTQQEDSAVYLCASSLAVAGANGDTQYFGPGTRLTVL.

This clonotype was counted between two and nine times. The genes are TRBV5-6 and TRBJ1-2; D is undetermined. The CDR3 is made up of 13 amino acids. The germline V gene encodes CDR1 SGHDT and CDR2 YYEEEE. Trimming stripped 2 bases from V and 7 bases from J, with 12 bases between. The CDR3 reads CASSFDRQLGYTF. DNA for the CDR3: TGTGCCAGCAGCTTCGACCGACAACTTGGCTACACCTTC.

Remarks on this clonotype: In this CDR3 the conserved last residue, phenylalanine or tryptophan, is missing, so a read error is likely. The V call is TRBV6-5, the J call TRBJ2-5; 9 bases agree with TRBD1. Germline CDR1 reads MNHEY; CDR2 reads SVGAGI. The CDR3 covers 17 residues. J was trimmed by 5 bases and V by 2 bases; bases with no gene match: 12. The CDR3, as DNA: TGTGCCAGCAGTTACGCCACAGGGGGCGCACTCGGGGAGACCCAGTACTAC. Encoded protein: CASSYATGGALGETQYY.

Here the CDR3 reads CASSTSDSSSYEQYF. The CDR3, as DNA: TGCGCCAGCAGCACGTCGGACAGCAGCTCCTACGAGCAGTACTTC. The rearrangement joins TRBV4-3 to TRBJ2-7; D perhaps matches TRBD1 (6 bases). Germline V CDR1 and CDR2: LGHNA, YSLEER. V dropped 5 bases and J dropped 0 bases, with 14 bases sitting between them. The CDR3 is made up of 15 amino acids.

This clonotype is large in the sample. V usage is TRBV7-2 and J usage is TRBJ2-7; the D gene is possibly TRBD2 (5 bases). The V and J ends lost 1 base and 0 bases respectively, with 10 bases between them. CDR3 length: 15 residues. The V gene's germline CDR1 is SGHTA and CDR2 FQGNSA. CDR3 DNA sequence: TGTGCCAGCAGCTTAGGTTTAGGGAGCTCCTACGAGCAGTACTTC. Amino acids: CASSLGLGSSYEQYF.

The chain combines TRBV7-2 with TRBJ2-6; 10 positions match TRBD1. Per germline, CDR1 SGHTA and CDR2 FQGNSA. V trimming: 4 bases; J trimming: 0 bases; junction bases outside the gene matches: 0. The CDR3 covers 16 residues. The CDR3 loop is CASSWTGGSGANVLTF. The CDR3 DNA reads as TGTGCCAGCAGCTGGACAGGGGGCTCTGGGGCCAACGTCCTGACTTTC.

This clonotype has only a few counts. V and J are TRBV10-2 and TRBJ2-1; 7 bases agree with TRBD2. Germline V lookup: CDR1 WSHSY, CDR2 SAAADI. This CDR3 spans 12 amino acids. V shed 6 bases, J shed 6 bases, and the junction held 2 bases outside the gene matches. Here the CDR3 reads CASSGTTNEQFF. The CDR3 nucleotides read TGCGCCAGCAGCGGGACTACCAATGAGCAGTTCTTC.

This clonotype appeared a few times. The CDR3 loop is CSARDWRGSSYEQYF. In nucleotides, the CDR3 is TGCAGTGCTAGAGATTGGAGGGGAAGCTCCTACGAGCAGTACTTC. J is TRBJ2-7 and V is TRBV20-1; possibly TRBD2 for D (6 bases). This CDR3 has 15 amino acids. Germline loops: CDR1 DFQATT, CDR2 SNEGSKA (reference sequence). The V end lost 0 bases, the J end lost 0 bases, and 12 bases lay between the germline ends.

V usage is TRBV7-9 and J usage is TRBJ2-3; 9 nucleotides line up with TRBD2. The CDR3 has 16 amino acids. CDR1 is SEHNR, CDR2 FQNEAQ, per germline (reference sequence). Losses at the gene ends were 3 bases for V and 2 bases for J; bases not matched to a gene: 6. The CDR3 spells CASSFTTSGTTDTQYF. In DNA, the CDR3 is TGTGCCAGCAGCTTCACGACTAGCGGCACCACAGATACGCAGTATTTT.

This clonotype is classed as large. The chain links TRBV5-5 to TRBJ2-7; TRBD1 aligns across 9 bases. The trim removed 4 bases at V and 0 bases at J, leaving 5 bases unmatched. Germline V CDR1 and CDR2: SGHKS, YYEKEE (reference sequence). The CDR3 extends over 15 amino acids. The CDR3 DNA sequence: TGTGCCAGCAGCGCGGGACAGGGCAGCTCCTACGAGCAGTACTTC. The encoded protein is CASSAGQGSSYEQYF.

In its sample, this clonotype was seen a few times. The chain has TRBV30 and TRBJ1-6; 8 bases align to TRBD1. The CDR3 is 16 amino acids. With V trimmed by 4 bases and J by 10 bases, 15 bases remained unmatched. Looked up from germline, CDR1 is GTSNPN and CDR2 is SVGIG (reference sequence). CDR3 DNA: TGTGCCTGGATCCAGACAGGGGAAGGGGAATGGTCACCCCTCCACTTT. The encoded protein is CAWIQTGEGEWSPLHF.

In DNA form, the CDR3 reads TGTGCCAGCAGTTTAGGGTCCTCCCTAAGAGGTGAAAAACTGTTTTTT. This translates into CASSLGSSLRGEKLFF. The chain uses TRBV12-3 or TRBV12-4 and TRBJ1-4; D ambiguous. Trimming took off 1 base at V and 7 bases at J, with 16 bases between the two ends. CDR3 length equals 16 residues.

By share of the sample, this clonotype is large (0.1 to 1%). The chain employs TRBV6-2 or TRBV6-3 and TRBJ2-1; no clear D. V dropped 4 bases and J dropped 3 bases, with 13 bases sitting between them. Germline-derived CDR1 and CDR2 are MNHEY and SVGEGT. This CDR3 region has 15 residues. Here the CDR3 reads CASSFWALNYNEQFF. Written as DNA, the CDR3 is TGTGCCAGCAGTTTCTGGGCCTTAAACTACAATGAGCAGTTCTTC.

This clonotype was observed a few times. This chain's CDR3 is CSVSGTSVYNEQFF. CDR3 in DNA: TGCAGCGTGTCCGGGACTAGCGTTTACAATGAGCAGTTCTTC. V and J are TRBV29-1 and TRBJ2-1; TRBD2 matches at 10 bases. Trimming took 6 bases from V and 4 from J; bases not matched to a gene: 6. CDR3 length equals 14 residues. CDR1 SQVTM and CDR2 ANQGSEA come from the germline V gene.

The J gene is TRBJ1-1, the V gene TRBV11-2; D is unresolved. V dropped 6 bases and J dropped 1 base, with 15 bases sitting between them. Germline V CDR1 and CDR2: SGHAT, FQNNGV. The CDR3 length is 15 residues. For the CDR3, the DNA is TGTGCCAGCAGAAAGGAGTGGGGATCGAACACTGAAGCTTTCTTT. Encoded protein: CASRKEWGSNTEAFF.

A few counts support this clonotype. The CDR3 DNA is TGTGCCAGCAGCCCTGGGACCTCCAATGAGCAGTTCTTC. This encodes CASSPGTSNEQFF. V usage is TRBV14 and J usage is TRBJ2-1; D assignment may be TRBD1 or TRBD2 (5 bases each). Trimming removed 4 bases at V and 6 bases at J, with 10 bases between. CDR3 length: 13 amino acids. CDR1 and CDR2 from the germline V gene are SGHDN and FVKESK.

This clonotype was seen just once. V usage is TRBV7-2 and J usage is TRBJ2-5; D perhaps matches TRBD2 (5 bases). The CDR3 runs 14 residues. The V gene's germline CDR1 is SGHTA and CDR2 FQGNSA. V was cut by 3 bases and J by 5 bases, with 13 bases left in between. The CDR3 DNA is TGTGCCAGCAGCTTTCACGGGCCGGGGGAGACCCAGTACTTC. It yields the protein CASSFHGPGETQYF.

By its share, this clonotype is large (0.1 to 1%). The rearrangement links TRBV28 to TRBJ1-1; D is undetermined. Germline assignment: CDR1 MDHEN and CDR2 SYDVKM. The CDR3 covers 14 residues. The V and J ends lost 8 bases and 5 bases respectively, with 18 bases between them. CDR3 in amino acids: CASGSAWDGTEAFF. In nucleotides, the CDR3 is TGTGCCAGCGGGTCCGCTTGGGATGGGACTGAAGCTTTCTTT.

This clonotype is categorized as large. This chain connects TRBV6-6 to TRBJ1-2, with a possible D match to TRBD1 (5 bases). CDR1 is MNHNY, CDR2 SVGAGI, per germline (reference sequence). The CDR3 sequence is 14 residues long. The ends were cut back, 4 bases at V and 8 bases at J, with 17 bases in the middle. CDR3 sequence reads: CASSFPGTLRGYTF. The CDR3 region has the DNA TGTGCCAGCAGTTTTCCCGGGACCCTAAGAGGCTACACCTTC.

V gene TRBV5-4 combines with J gene TRBJ2-7; 11 bases are shared with TRBD2. CDR1 is SGHNT and CDR2 is YYREEE in the germline V gene (reference sequence). The CDR3 has 15 amino acids. With 2 bases clipped from V and 2 bases from J, the junction kept 3 bases outside the gene matches. The CDR3 region has the DNA TGTGCCAGCAGCTTCGGGACTAGCGGTCCCTACGAGCAGTACTTC. It yields the protein CASSFGTSGPYEQYF.

This clonotype showed up just a few times. The chain recombines TRBV20-1 with TRBJ2-5, with D unresolved. V shed 3 bases and J shed 5 bases, with 34 bases lying between them. Germline V gene lookup returns CDR1 DFQATT and CDR2 SNEGSKA (reference sequence). The CDR3 is 20 amino acids. The CDR3 here is CSARTPPGPKDIYMRETQYF. CDR3 coding DNA: TGCAGTGCTAGGACCCCTCCGGGCCCTAAAGATATATATATGAGGGAGACCCAGTACTTC.

The CDR3 DNA follows: TGCAGCGTTGATACTAGCCGTTACAATGAGCAGTTCTTC. Amino acids: CSVDTSRYNEQFF. The chain employs TRBV29-1 and TRBJ2-1, with D perhaps matching TRBD2 (6 bases). CDR1 is SQVTM, CDR2 ANQGSEA, per germline. CDR3 length equals 13 residues. V lost 3 bases, J lost 4 bases, and 10 bases lay in between.